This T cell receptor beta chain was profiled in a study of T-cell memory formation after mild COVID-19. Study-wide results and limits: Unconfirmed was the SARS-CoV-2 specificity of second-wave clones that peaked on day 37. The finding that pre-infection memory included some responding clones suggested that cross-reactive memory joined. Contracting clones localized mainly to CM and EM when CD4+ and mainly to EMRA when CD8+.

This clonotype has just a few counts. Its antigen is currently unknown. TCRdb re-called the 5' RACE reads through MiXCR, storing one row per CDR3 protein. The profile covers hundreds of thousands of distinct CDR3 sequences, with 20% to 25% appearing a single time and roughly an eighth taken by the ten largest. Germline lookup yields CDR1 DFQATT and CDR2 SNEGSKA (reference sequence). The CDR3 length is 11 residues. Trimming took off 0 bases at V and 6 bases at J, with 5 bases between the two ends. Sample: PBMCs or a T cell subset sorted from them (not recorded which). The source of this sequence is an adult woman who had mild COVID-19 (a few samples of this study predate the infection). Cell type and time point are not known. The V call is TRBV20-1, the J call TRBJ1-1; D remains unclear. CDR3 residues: CSARDAPEAFF. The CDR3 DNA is TGCAGTGCTAGAGATGCCCCTGAAGCTTTCTTT.